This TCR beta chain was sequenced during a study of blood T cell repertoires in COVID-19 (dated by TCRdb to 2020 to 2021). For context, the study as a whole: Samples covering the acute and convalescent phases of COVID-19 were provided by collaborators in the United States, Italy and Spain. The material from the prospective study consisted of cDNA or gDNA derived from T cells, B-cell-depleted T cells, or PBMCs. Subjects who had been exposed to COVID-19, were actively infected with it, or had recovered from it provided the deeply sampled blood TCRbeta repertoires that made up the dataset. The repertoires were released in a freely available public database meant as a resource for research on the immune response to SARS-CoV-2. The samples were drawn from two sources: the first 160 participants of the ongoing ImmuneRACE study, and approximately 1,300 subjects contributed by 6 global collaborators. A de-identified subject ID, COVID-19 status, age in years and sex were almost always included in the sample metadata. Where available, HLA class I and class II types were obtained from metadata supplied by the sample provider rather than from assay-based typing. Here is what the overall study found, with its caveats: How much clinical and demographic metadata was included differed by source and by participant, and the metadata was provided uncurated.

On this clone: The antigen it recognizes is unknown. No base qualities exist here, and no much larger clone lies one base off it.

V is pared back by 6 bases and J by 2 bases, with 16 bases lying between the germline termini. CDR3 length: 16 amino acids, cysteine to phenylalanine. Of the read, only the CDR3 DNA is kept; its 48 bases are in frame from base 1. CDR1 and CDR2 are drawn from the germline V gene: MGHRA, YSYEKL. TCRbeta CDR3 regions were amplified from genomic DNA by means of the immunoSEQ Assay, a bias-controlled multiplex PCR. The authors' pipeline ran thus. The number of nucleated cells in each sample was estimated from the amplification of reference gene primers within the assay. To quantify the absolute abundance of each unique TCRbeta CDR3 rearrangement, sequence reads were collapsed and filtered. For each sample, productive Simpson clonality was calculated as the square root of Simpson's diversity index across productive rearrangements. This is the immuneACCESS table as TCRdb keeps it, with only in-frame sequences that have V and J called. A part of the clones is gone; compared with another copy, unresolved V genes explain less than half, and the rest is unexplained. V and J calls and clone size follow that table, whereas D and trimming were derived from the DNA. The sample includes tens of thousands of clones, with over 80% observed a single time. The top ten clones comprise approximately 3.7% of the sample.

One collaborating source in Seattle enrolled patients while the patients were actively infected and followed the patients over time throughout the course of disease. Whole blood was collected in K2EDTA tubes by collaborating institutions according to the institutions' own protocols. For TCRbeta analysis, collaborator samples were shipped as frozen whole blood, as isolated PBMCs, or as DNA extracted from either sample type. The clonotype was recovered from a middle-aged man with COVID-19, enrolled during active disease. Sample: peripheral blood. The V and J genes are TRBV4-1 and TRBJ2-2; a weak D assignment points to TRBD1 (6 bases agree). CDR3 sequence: CASSPGRGLNTGELFF. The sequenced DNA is TGCGCCAGCAGTCCTGGCAGGGGCCTTAACACCGGGGAGCTGTTTTTT.